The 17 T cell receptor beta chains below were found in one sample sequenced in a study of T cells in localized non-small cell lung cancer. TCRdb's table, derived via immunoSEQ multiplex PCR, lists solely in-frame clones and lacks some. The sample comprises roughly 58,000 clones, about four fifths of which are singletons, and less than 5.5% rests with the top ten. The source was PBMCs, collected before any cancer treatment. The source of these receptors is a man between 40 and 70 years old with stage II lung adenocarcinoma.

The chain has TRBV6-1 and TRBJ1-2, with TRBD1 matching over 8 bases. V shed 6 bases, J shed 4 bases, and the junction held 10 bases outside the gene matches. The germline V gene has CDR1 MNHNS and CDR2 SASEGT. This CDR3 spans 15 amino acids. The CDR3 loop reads CASRDGQGRGYGYTF. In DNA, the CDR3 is TGTGCCAGCAGGGACGGACAGGGTAGGGGCTATGGCTACACCTTC.

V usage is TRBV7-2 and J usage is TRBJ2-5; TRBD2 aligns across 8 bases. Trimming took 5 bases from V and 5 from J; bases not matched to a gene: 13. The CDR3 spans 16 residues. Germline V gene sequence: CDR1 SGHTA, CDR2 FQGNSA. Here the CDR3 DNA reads TGTGCCAGCAGCCTCTCTGGCGGGGGGCTCCAGGAGACCCAGTACTTC. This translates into CASSLSGGGLQETQYF.

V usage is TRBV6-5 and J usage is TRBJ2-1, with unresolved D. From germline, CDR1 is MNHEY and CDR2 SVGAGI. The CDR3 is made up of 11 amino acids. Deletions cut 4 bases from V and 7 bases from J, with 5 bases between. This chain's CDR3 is CASSSGNEQFF. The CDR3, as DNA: TGTGCCAGCAGTTCCGGGAATGAGCAGTTCTTC.

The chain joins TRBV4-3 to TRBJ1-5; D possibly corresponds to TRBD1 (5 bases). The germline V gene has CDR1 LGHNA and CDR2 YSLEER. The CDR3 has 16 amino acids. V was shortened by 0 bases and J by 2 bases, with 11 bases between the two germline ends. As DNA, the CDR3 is TGCGCCAGCAGCCAAGATTGGGGGGTTGGCAATCAGCCCCAGCATTTT. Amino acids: CASSQDWGVGNQPQHF.

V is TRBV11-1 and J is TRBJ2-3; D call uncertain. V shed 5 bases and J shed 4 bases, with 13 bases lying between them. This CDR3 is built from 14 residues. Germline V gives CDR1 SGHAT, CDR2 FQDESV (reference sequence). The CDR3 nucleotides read TGTGCCAGCAGCCCCCGGACCCGGGCAGATACGCAGTATTTT. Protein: CASSPRTRADTQYF.

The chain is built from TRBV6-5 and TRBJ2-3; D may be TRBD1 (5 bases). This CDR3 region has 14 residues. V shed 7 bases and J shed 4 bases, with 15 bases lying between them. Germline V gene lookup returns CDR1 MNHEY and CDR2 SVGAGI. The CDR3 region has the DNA TGTGCCAGCACCCAGGGCCTGGGCGCAGATACGCAGTATTTT. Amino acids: CASTQGLGADTQYF.

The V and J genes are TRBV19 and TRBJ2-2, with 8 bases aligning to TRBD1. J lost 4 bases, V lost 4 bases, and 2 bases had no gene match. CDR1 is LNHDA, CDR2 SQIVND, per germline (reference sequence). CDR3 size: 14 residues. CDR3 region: CASSRTGITGELFF. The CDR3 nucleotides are TGTGCCAGTAGTAGGACAGGGATCACCGGGGAGCTGTTTTTT.

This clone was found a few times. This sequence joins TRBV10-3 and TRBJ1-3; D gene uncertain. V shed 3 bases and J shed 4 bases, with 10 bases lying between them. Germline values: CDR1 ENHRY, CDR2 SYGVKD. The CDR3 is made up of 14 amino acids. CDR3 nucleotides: TGTGCCATCAGTGACTCAATGGGAGGAAACACCATATATTTT. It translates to CAISDSMGGNTIYF.

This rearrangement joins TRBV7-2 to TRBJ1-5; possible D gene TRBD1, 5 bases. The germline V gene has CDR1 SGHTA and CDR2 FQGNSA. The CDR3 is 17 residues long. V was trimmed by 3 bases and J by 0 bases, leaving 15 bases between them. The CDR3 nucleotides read TGTGCCAGCAGCTTCCAGGGTGGGTTAAATAGCAATCAGCCCCAGCATTTT. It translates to CASSFQGGLNSNQPQHF.

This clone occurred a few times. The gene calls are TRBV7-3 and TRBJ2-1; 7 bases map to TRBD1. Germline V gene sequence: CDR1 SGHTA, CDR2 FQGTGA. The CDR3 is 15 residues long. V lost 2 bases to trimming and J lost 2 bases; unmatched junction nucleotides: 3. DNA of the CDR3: TGTGCCAGCAGCTTAGCCCAGGGGGCCTACAATGAGCAGTTCTTC. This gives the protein CASSLAQGAYNEQFF.

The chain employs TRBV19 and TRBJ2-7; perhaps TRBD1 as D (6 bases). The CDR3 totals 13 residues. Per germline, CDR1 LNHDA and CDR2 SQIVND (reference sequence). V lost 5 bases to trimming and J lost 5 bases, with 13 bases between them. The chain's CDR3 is CASSWGAGDEQYF. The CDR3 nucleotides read TGTGCCAGTAGTTGGGGAGCAGGGGACGAGCAGTACTTC. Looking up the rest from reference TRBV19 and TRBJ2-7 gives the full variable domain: DGGITQSPKYLFRKEGQNVTLSCEQNLNHDAMYWYRQDPGQGLRLIYYSQIVNDFQKGDIAEGYSVSREKKESFPLTVTSAQKNPTAFYLCASSWGAGDEQYFGPGTRLTVT.

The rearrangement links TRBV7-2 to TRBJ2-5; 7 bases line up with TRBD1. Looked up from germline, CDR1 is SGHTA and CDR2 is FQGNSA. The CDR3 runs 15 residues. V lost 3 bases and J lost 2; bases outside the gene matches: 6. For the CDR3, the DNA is TGTGCCAGCAGCTTCTTCGACAGGGTACAAGAGACCCAGTACTTC. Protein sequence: CASSFFDRVQETQYF. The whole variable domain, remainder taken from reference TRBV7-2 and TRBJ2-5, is GAGVSQSPSNKVTEKGKDVELRCDPISGHTALYWYRQSLGQGLEFLIYFQGNSAPDKSGLPSDRFSAERTGGSVSTLTIQRTQQEDSAVYLCASSFFDRVQETQYFGPGTRLLVL.

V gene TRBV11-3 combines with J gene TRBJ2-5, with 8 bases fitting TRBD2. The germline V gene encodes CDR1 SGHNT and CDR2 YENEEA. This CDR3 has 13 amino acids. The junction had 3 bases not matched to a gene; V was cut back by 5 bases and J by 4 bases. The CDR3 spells CASSRGGTETQYF. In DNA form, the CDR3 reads TGTGCCAGCAGCCGGGGGGGGACAGAGACCCAGTACTTC.

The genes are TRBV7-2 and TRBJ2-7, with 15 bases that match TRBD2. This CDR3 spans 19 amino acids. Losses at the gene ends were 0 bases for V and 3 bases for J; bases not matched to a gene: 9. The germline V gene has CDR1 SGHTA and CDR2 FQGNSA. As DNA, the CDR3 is TGTGCCAGCAGCTTAGCAGGGACTAGCGGGAGGTATTTATACTACGAGCAGTACTTC. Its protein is CASSLAGTSGRYLYYEQYF.

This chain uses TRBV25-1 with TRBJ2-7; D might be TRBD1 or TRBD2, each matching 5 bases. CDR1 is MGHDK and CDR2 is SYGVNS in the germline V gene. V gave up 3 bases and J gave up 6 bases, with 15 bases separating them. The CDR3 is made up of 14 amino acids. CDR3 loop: CASSDPWGLSEQYF. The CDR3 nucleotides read TGTGCCAGCAGTGACCCGTGGGGGTTGTCCGAGCAGTACTTC.

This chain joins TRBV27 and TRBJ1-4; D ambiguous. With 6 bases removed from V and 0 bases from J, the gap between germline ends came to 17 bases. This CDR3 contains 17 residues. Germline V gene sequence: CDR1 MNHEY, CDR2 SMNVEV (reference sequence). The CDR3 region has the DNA TGTGCCAGCAGATTAAGAGGGTTCGCGGCAACTAATGAAAAACTGTTTTTT. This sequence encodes CASRLRGFAATNEKLFF. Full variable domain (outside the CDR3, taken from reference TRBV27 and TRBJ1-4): EAQVTQNPRYLITVTGKKLTVTCSQNMNHEYMSWYRQDPGLGLRQIYYSMNVEVTDKGDVPEGYKVSRKEKRNFPLILESPSPNQTSLYFCASRLRGFAATNEKLFFGSGTQLSVL.

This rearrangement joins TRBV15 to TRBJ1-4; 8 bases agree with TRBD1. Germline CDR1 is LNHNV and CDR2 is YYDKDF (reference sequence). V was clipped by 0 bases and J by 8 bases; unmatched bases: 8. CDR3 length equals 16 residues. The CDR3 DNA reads TGTGCCACCAGCAGAGATTTGTCAGGGGGCAGGGAAAAACTGTTTTTT. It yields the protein CATSRDLSGGREKLFF.